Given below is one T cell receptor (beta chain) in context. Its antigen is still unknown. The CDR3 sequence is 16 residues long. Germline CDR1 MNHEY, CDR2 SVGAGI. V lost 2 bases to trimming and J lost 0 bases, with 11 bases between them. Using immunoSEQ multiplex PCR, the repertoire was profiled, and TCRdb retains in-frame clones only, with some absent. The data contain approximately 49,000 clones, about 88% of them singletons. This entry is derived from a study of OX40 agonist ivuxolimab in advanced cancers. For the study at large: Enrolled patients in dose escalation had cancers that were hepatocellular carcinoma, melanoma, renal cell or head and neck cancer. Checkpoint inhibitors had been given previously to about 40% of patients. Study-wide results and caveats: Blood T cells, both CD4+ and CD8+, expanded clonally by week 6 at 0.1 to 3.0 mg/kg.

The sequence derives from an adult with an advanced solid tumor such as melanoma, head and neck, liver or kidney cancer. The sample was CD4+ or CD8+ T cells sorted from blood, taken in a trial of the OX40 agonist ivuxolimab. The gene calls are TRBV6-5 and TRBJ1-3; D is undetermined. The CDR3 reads CASSYRLLNSGNTIYF. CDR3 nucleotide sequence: TGTGCCAGCAGTTACCGTCTCCTTAACTCTGGAAACACCATATATTTT.